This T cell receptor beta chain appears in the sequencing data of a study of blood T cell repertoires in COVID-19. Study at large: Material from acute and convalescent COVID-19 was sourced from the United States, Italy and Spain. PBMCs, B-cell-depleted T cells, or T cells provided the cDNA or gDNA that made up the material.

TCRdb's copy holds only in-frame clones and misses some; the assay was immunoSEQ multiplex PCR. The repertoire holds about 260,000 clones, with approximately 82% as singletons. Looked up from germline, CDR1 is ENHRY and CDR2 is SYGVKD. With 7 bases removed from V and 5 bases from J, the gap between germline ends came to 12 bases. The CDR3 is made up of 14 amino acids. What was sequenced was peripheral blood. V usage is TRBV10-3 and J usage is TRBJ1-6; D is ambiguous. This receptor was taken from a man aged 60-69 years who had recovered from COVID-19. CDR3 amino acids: CAIKSAQDNSPLHF. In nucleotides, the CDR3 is TGTGCCATCAAATCCGCGCAGGATAATTCACCCCTCCACTTT.